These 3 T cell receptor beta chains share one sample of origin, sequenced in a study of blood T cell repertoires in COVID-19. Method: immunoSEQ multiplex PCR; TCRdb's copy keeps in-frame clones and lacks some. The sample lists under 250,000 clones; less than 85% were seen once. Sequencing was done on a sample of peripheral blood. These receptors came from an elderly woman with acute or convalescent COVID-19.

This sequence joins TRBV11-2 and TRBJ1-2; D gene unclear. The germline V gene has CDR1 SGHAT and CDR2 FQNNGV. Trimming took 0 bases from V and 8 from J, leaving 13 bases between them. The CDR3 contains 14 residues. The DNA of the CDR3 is TGTGCCAGCAGCTTAGATTGGAGGGCGGGCGGCTACACCTTC. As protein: CASSLDWRAGGYTF.

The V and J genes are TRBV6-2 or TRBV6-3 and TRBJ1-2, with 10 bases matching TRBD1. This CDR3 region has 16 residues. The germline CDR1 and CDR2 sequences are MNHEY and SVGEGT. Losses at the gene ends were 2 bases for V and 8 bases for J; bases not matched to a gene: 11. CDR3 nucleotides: TGTGCCAGCAGTTACCTGCTACGGACAGGGGGTTCCGGCTACACCTTC. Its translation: CASSYLLRTGGSGYTF.

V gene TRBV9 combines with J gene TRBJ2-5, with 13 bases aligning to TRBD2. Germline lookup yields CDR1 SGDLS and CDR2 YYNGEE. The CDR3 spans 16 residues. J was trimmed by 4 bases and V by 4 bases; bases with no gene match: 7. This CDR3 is CASSPTGLAGAETQYF. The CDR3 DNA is TGTGCCAGCAGCCCTACTGGACTAGCGGGGGCAGAGACCCAGTACTTC. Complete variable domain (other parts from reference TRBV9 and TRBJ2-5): DSGVTQTPKHLITATGQRVTLRCSPRSGDLSVYWYQQSLDQGLQFLIQYYNGEERAKGNILERFSAQQFPDLHSELNLSSLELGDSALYFCASSPTGLAGAETQYFGPGTRLLVL.